This TCR beta chain derives from a study of HIV-infected children after antiretroviral therapy interruption (dated 2019 in TCRdb). Regarding the complete study: The study included eight children, four on planned treatment interruption and four on continuous treatment, and all eight had a CD4+ count above 500 and a viral load below 50 copies/ml. Continuous-treatment samples were analyzed from corresponding weeks 0, 48 and 150. A median age of roughly 10 years was recorded in the interruption group, and a median age of approximately 8 years was recorded in the continuous treatment group. In the interruption arm, samples were obtained at week 0, week 12, end of interruption (week 24 or 48), and about 3 years after study end. Most participating children had recorded exposure to EBV and CMV. Alongside thymic output measurements, TCR repertoires of children on planned treatment interruption were compared with TCR repertoires of children on continuous antiretroviral treatment.

Receptor amplification or capture employed 3' RACE. TCR libraries were constructed from RNA with a 3' RACE protocol that used unique molecular identifiers to correct for PCR amplification bias. Up to roughly 12 amplicon libraries were pooled and sequenced on an Illumina MiSeq with v2 2x250 paired-end chemistry. From the authors' description of their analysis: Reads were processed with Decombinator to assign V and J genes and CDR3, with barcode-based error and PCR bias correction. Repertoires were subsampled to equal depth before Gini coefficients were calculated with the R ineq package. Three approaches were used to assess CDR3 similarity: GLIPH, Hamming distance and a shared triplet metric. TCRdb itself trimmed the public reads at Q25 with fastp, ran MiXCR and retained productive beta chains. Identical CDR3 proteins give one entry, which carries the most common genes and DNA. TCRdb, rather than the study authors, made the V and J calls. The table for this sample lists about 89,000 distinct CDR3 sequences; about 6.9% of them were counted only once. The ten largest clones take up more than 0.95% of the sample.

The germline V and J ends show losses of 3 bases and 2 bases respectively, and no gene match explains 3 bases of the junction. As encoded in the germline V gene (reference sequence), CDR1 is SGHNT while CDR2 is YYREEE. The CDR3 numbers 14 residues from cysteine through phenylalanine. The kept DNA is CDR3 alone, 42 bases in frame from the first base. What the treatment or condition label conveys for this sample: PENTA 11 planned treatment interruption arm or continuous ART arm. Participants were children from the United Kingdom aged 2 to 15 years who had received at least three-drug ART for at least 24 weeks. Cryopreserved PBMCs containing at least 5 million viable cells were needed, and a handful of candidate patients were excluded because their viable PBMC yield was low. Naive CD4+ CD45RA+ CD45RO- T cells were FACS-sorted from thawed PBMCs on a FACSAria III cell sorter. Sorted cells were fixed, and RNA was extracted using the RNeasy FFPE kit followed by the RNeasy Micro kit.

This clonotype has a count of ten or more. Its binding antigen is unknown. No qualities accompany the bases; no much larger clone lies one base away. Here is what the overall study found, with its caveats: In the naive CD4+ repertoires of PTI patients, CDR3 sharing between time points dropped after the start of interruption, while many sequences were shared between the end of interruption and 3 years later. Minor non-naive CD45RA+ populations, such as EMRA or stem memory cells, might be present among the sorted CD45RA+ naive cells. The naive CD4+ Gini coefficient rose by the end of treatment interruption, suggesting clonal expansion, and returned to baseline by 3 years. The small number of patients is a limitation of the study, so the data should be interpreted with caution.

Sample: CD45RA+ CD4+ T cells from PBMCs, pooled from several time points, taken from a donor given antiretroviral therapy, either interrupted or continuous. What this sample's cell subset or site label stands for: naive CD4+ CD45RA+ CD45RO- T cells. The sequence links TRBV5-4 to TRBJ2-3, with 7 bases in between that match TRBD1. The receptor's source is a pool of human donors with HIV. The CDR3 amino acid sequence is: CASSWDRVTDTQYF. The nucleotide sequence reads as follows: TGTGCCAGCAGCTGGGACAGAGTCACAGATACGCAGTATTTT.